This TCR beta chain was profiled in a study of CD8 T cells in ankylosing spondylitis. Study findings and constraints: In ankylosing spondylitis patients, matched synovial fluid reportedly showed significant enrichment of disease-linked clones. Disease-linked clones displayed a CD8+ phenotype and appeared relatively rarely in peripheral blood. Blood from ankylosing spondylitis patients appeared to carry a characteristic roughly 8-variant TCR beta motif.

Libraries of TCR beta came from quantitative 5'-RACE with molecular barcodes. From the 5' RACE reads, TCRdb called clonotypes with MiXCR, one entry per CDR3 protein. Here the sample spans fewer than 250,000 distinct CDR3 sequences, around 18% being singletons. The table lists this clonotype with a few counts. What it binds is not known. Material: blood, either unsorted or a sorted T cell fraction (not recorded which). The receptor was derived from a male donor with ankylosing spondylitis.

The CDR3 region is CATSDPGFLYNEQFF. In DNA form, the CDR3 reads TGTGCCACCAGTGATCCGGGATTTCTCTACAATGAGCAGTTCTTC. The chain uses TRBV24-1 and TRBJ2-1, with D perhaps TRBD2 (5 bases). Trimming removed 3 bases from V and 3 bases from J, with 11 bases in between. This CDR3 spans 15 amino acids. Germline V gene lookup returns CDR1 KGHDR and CDR2 SFDVKD.